This is a list of T cell receptor beta chains from one sample in a study of cytomegalovirus exposure and HLA in healthy donors. The table came from immunoSEQ multiplex PCR; TCRdb's copy has only in-frame clones and leaves some out. This sample yields approximately 120,000 clones, of which 80% to 85% are seen a single time; about 1.1% belongs to the top ten. Sequencing was done on a sample of PBMCs. All receptors derive from a woman aged 25 to 45 in good health and CMV-seronegative. CDR3s include the opening cysteine and the closing phenylalanine or tryptophan. The D gene is left open where the match is weak. Not all rows give a size; the values are once, few, many and, for expanded clones, a class.

J,length,size,V,D,CDR3,DNA
TRBJ2-1,14,.,TRBV6-6,TRBD1,CASRQGDSYNEQFF,TGTGCCAGCCGGCAGGGGGACTCCTACAATGAGCAGTTCTTC
TRBJ2-6,16,few,TRBV7-6,.,CASSLYGSSGANVLTF,TGTGCCAGCAGCTTGTACGGGAGCTCTGGGGCCAACGTCCTGACTTTC
TRBJ2-3,15,.,TRBV4-1,TRBD2,CASSHSPGGSDTQYF,TGCGCCAGCAGCCACTCTCCGGGGGGTTCAGATACGCAGTATTTT
TRBJ2-7,15,.,TRBV7-8,.,CASSLERRINYEQYF,TGTGCCAGCAGCTTAGAGCGGAGGATCAACTACGAGCAGTACTTC
TRBJ1-5,16,.,TRBV5-1,.,CASSLGGAGANQPQHF,TGCGCCAGCAGCTTGGGAGGAGCGGGGGCCAATCAGCCCCAGCATTTT
TRBJ1-5,19,.,TRBV5-6,TRBD1,CASSFYRGGYRPSNQPQHF,TGTGCCAGCAGCTTTTACAGGGGCGGCTACCGACCTAGCAATCAGCCCCAGCATTTT
TRBJ2-7,11,.,TRBV20-1,.,CSARAAYEQYF,TGCAGTGCTAGAGCGGCCTACGAGCAGTACTTC
TRBJ2-3,15,once,TRBV6-6,.,CASSYKRASTDTQYF,TGTGCCAGCAGTTACAAGCGGGCGAGCACAGATACGCAGTATTTT
TRBJ1-4,14,.,TRBV7-9,.,CASSLGGGNEKLFF,TGTGCCAGCAGCTTAGGCGGGGGGAATGAAAAACTGTTTTTT
TRBJ2-7,16,.,TRBV6-5,.,CASSYSLGPPSYEQYF,TGTGCCAGCAGTTACTCATTGGGGCCCCCCTCCTACGAGCAGTACTTC
TRBJ2-3,14,few,TRBV5-1,.,CASSSVTGTDTQYF,TGCGCCAGCAGCTCAGTGACAGGCACAGATACGCAGTATTTT
TRBJ2-5,15,few,TRBV5-1,TRBD1,CASRVPTGDRETQYF,TGCGCCAGCAGAGTCCCTACAGGGGACCGGGAGACCCAGTACTTC
TRBJ1-5,15,.,TRBV2,.,CASSEAPGNTQPQHF,TGTGCCAGCAGTGAAGCGCCGGGAAACACTCAGCCCCAGCATTTT
TRBJ1-6,16,.,TRBV7-2,.,CASARRGSSYNSPLHF,TGTGCCAGCGCTAGGCGAGGGAGCTCCTATAATTCACCCCTCCACTTT
TRBJ1-5,15,.,TRBV18,.,CASSPEGIGNQPQHF,TGTGCCAGCTCACCGGAGGGGATTGGGAATCAGCCCCAGCATTTT
TRBJ2-5,14,.,TRBV2,.,CASSDRPGGETQYF,TGTGCCAGCAGTGACAGGCCCGGGGGAGAGACCCAGTACTTC
TRBJ1-2,13,.,TRBV18,.,CASSPRETYGYTF,TGTGCCAGCTCACCACGGGAGACCTATGGCTACACCTTC
TRBJ1-6,12,.,TRBV6-5,.,CASSYTDSPLHF,TGTGCCAGCAGTTACACGGATTCACCCCTCCACTTT
TRBJ2-7,12,.,TRBV14,.,CASSQALDEQYF,TGTGCCAGCAGCCAAGCACTAGACGAGCAGTACTTC
TRBJ2-2,18,.,TRBV4-1,TRBD1,CASSQDRDRVIRTGELFF,TGCGCCAGCAGCCAAGATCGGGACAGGGTAATCAGGACCGGGGAGCTGTTTTTT
TRBJ1-5,14,.,TRBV2,.,CASSDEGGVQPQHF,TGTGCCAGCAGTGACGAGGGGGGGGTTCAGCCCCAGCATTTT
TRBJ1-2,14,.,TRBV6-6,.,CASSAGGYRYGYTF,TGTGCCAGCAGTGCCGGAGGTTACCGCTATGGCTACACCTTC
TRBJ2-5,15,.,TRBV7-3,.,CASSLGFIREETQYF,TGTGCCAGCAGCTTAGGATTCATCAGGGAAGAGACCCAGTACTTC
TRBJ2-5,12,.,TRBV5-1,.,CASSFSGETQYF,TGCGCCAGCAGCTTCAGCGGAGAGACCCAGTACTTC
TRBJ2-4,15,.,TRBV6-5,TRBD1,CASRGVGTAKNIQYF,TGTGCCAGCAGAGGGGTGGGGACAGCTAAAAACATTCAGTACTTC
TRBJ2-7,17,.,TRBV7-6,TRBD1,CASSRTTGTGGTYEQYF,TGTGCCAGCAGCCGGACTACCGGGACAGGGGGAACCTACGAGCAGTACTTC
TRBJ2-1,15,.,TRBV7-6,.,CASSPSPIRGNEQFF,TGTGCCAGCAGCCCTAGTCCGATCAGGGGTAATGAGCAGTTCTTC
TRBJ2-2,14,.,TRBV21-1,.,CASSKGADTGELFF,TGTGCCAGCAGCAAGGGGGCGGACACCGGGGAGCTGTTTTTT
TRBJ2-2,17,few,TRBV4-3,TRBD1,CASSHGTGAVSTGELFF,TGCGCCAGCAGCCATGGGACAGGGGCCGTGTCCACCGGGGAGCTGTTTTTT
TRBJ2-3,13,.,TRBV11-3,.,CASSFGSTDTQYF,TGTGCCAGCAGCTTCGGGTCCACAGATACGCAGTATTTT
TRBJ2-2,16,.,TRBV11-3,TRBD2,CASSFIAGGGTGELFF,TGTGCCAGCAGCTTCATAGCGGGAGGGGGCACCGGGGAGCTGTTTTTT
TRBJ2-1,15,.,TRBV9,.,CASSVAQGQYNEQFF,TGTGCCAGCAGCGTAGCTCAGGGACAATACAATGAGCAGTTCTTC
TRBJ2-2,13,.,TRBV9,.,CASSPPNTGELFF,TGTGCCAGCAGCCCTCCGAACACCGGGGAGCTGTTTTTT
TRBJ2-1,15,few,TRBV6-1,TRBD1,CASSRQGRVNNEQFF,TGTGCCAGCAGCCGACAGGGGCGGGTTAACAATGAGCAGTTCTTC